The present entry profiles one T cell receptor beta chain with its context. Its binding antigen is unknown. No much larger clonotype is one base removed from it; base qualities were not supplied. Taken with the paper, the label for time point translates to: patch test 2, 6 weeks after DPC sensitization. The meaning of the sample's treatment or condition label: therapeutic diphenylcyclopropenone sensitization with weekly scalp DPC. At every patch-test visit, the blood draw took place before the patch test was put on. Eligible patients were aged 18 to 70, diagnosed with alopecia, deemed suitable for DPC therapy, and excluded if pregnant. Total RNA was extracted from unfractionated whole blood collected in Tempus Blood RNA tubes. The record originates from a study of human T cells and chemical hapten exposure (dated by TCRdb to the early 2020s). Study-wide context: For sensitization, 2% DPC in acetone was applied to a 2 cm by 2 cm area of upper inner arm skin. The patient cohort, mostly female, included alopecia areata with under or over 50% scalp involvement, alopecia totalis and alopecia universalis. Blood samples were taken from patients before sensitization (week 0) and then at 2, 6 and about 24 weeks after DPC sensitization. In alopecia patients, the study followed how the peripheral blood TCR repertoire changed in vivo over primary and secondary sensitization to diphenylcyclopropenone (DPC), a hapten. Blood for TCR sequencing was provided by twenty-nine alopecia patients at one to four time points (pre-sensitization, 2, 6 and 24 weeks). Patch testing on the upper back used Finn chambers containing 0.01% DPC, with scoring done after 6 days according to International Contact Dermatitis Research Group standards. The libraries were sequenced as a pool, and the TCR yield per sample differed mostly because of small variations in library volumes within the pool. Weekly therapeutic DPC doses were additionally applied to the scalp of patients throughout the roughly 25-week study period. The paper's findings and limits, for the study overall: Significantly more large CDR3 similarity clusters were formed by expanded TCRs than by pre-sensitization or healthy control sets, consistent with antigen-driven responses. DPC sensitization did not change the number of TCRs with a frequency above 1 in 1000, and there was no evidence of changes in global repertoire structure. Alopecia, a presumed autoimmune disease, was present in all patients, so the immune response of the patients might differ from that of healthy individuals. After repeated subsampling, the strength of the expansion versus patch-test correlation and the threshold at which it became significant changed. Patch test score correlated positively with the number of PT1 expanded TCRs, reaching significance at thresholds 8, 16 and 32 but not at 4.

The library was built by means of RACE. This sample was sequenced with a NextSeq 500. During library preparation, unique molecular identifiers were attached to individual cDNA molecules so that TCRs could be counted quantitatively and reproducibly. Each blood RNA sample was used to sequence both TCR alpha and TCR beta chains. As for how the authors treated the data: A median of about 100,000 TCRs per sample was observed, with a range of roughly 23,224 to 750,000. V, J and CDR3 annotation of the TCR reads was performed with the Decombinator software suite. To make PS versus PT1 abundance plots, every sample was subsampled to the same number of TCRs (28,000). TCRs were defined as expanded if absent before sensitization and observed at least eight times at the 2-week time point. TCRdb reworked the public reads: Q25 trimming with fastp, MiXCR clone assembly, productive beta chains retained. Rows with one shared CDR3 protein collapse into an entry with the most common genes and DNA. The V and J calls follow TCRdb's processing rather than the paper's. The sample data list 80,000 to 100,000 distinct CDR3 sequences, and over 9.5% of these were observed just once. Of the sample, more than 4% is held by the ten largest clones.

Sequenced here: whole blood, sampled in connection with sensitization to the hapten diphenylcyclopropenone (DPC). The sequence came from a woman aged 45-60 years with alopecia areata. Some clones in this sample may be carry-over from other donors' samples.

In nucleotide form, the sequence is TGTGCCAGCAGTAGCCCGGGACAGTCCTACGAGCAGTACTTC. Translated, it reads CASSSPGQSYEQYF. The chain is encoded by TRBV28 joined to TRBJ2-7; a stretch of 7 junction bases matches TRBD1. The CDR3 sequence holds 14 residues, the cysteine and phenylalanine included. Left in the record is the CDR3 DNA by itself, 42 bases read in frame from the first base. CDR1 and CDR2 were assigned from the germline V gene as MDHEN and SYDVKM. Compared with germline, V lacks 5 bases and J lacks 1 base; bases without a gene match: 5.